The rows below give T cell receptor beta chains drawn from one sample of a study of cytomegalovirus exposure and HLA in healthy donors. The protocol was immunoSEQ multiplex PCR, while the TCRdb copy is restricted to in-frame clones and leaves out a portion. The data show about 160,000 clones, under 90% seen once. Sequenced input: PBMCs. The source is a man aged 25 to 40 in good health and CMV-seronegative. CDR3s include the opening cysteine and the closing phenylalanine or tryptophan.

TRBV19	CASSITGLAGGNNEQFF
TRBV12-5	CASGRRTGQDTEAFF
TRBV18	CASSRPAGGYTF
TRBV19	CASNPWGADRAYEQFF
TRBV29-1	CSVEGGGSGTGELFF
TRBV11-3	CASSTTGPGANVLTF
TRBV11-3	CASSPQLRTGELFF
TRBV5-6	CASSPQVLTEAFF
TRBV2	CASSPGLIYGHTF
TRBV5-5	CASYQGPSGGQTYREQYF
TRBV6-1	CASSEWLLSNQPQHF
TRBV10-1	CASSNPDFGTGDSYEQYF
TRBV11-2	CASSLDQGGEQYF
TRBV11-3	CASSKTGTGDTEAFF
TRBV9	CASSLGLALNNEQFF
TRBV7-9	CASSLPSGDGYNEQFF
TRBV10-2	CASSVLPRETQYF